The entry that follows covers one T cell receptor beta chain sequence. V lost 6 bases and J 4 bases, leaving 18 bases between the germline ends. CDR1 and CDR2 (germline): MDHEN, SYDVKM. The CDR3 is 15 residues long. The sample comes from a study of blood T cell repertoires in COVID-19. Produced via immunoSEQ multiplex PCR; TCRdb's table is partial and in-frame only. The sample shows about 670,000 clones, over 80% of them seen only once. The material sequenced was peripheral blood. This rearrangement joins TRBV28 to TRBJ1-2; a weak D match, TRBD1 (6 bases). The source of this sequence is a woman aged 18-29 years with acute or convalescent COVID-19. CDR3 DNA: TGTGCCAGCAGCCGTCCCAAGGGACAACCCTATGGCTACACCTTC. This sequence encodes CASSRPKGQPYGYTF.